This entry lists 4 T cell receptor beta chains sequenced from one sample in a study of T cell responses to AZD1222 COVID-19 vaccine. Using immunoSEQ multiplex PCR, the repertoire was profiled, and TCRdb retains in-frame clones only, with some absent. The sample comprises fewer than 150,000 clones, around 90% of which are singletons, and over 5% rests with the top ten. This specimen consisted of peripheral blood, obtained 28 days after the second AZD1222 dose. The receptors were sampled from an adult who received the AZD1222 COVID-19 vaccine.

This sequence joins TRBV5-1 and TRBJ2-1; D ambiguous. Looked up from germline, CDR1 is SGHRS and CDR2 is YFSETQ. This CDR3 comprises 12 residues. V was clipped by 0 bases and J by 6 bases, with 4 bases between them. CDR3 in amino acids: CASSLDSNEQFF. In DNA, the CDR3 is TGCGCCAGCAGCTTGGATAGCAATGAGCAGTTCTTC.

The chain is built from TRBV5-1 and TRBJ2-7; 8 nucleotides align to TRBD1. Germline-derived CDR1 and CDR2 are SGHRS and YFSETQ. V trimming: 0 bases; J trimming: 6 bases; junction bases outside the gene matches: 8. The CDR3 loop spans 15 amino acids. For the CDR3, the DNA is TGCGCCAGCAGCTTGGCCCCAGGGGGCCCTTCCGAGCAGTACTTC. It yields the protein CASSLAPGGPSEQYF.

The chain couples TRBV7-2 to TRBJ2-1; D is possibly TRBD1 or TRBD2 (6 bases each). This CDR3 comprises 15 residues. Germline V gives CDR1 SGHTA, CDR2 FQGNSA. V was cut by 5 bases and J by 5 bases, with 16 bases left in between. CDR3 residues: CASSPRLGGHNEQFF. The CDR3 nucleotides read TGTGCCAGCAGCCCCCGACTAGGGGGGCACAATGAGCAGTTCTTC.

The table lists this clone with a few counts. The CDR3 nucleotides read TGTGCCATCAGTGAGTTAGAGCAAGAGACCCAGTACTTC. Its protein product is CAISELEQETQYF. The chain links TRBV10-3 to TRBJ2-5; D gene uncertain. V dropped 1 base and J dropped 2 bases, with 5 bases sitting between them. CDR1 and CDR2 from the germline V gene are ENHRY and SYGVKD. This CDR3 region has 13 residues.